This T cell receptor beta chain was identified during a study of PD-1 blockade in classical Hodgkin lymphoma. General observations from the study: Healthy donors were reported to have higher baseline TCR diversity than newly diagnosed patients.

Sequencing was performed with immunoSEQ multiplex PCR; in TCRdb, only in-frame clones are kept and a portion is missing. The sample consists of roughly 10,000 clones, around 74% of them appearing once. This clone was recorded only once. Antigen specificity is unknown. Every patient relapsed after autologous stem cell transplantation, and brentuximab vedotin exposure varied. The CDR3 length is 13 residues. Germline CDR1 is SGHNT and CDR2 is YENEEA. Trimming removed 1 base at V and 13 bases at J, with 11 bases between. This receptor was obtained from a human donor with classical Hodgkin lymphoma. The chain uses TRBV11-3 and TRBJ1-6; no clear D. Specimen: peripheral blood mononuclear cells (PBMCs), collected at baseline. The CDR3, as DNA: TGTGCCAGCAGCTTAGCTCCTCTTCAGCCCCTCCACTTT. This codes for CASSLAPLQPLHF.